The TCR beta chain described here comes from a study of cytomegalovirus exposure and HLA in healthy donors. Overall study: HLA-typed donors contributed some 87 million unique TCRs, which were held in an early data release. Study-wide results and caveats: Later analysis identified 16,000 or so TCR beta sequences associated with HLA alleles, using a false discovery rate threshold of 0.05.

PCR used 60 Vbeta primers and 13 Jbeta primers. Assay: immunoSEQ multiplex PCR; the TCRdb copy retains only in-frame clones and omits some. The sample holds over 250,000 clones, 86% seen once. Each donor's status was that of a healthy bone marrow donor. V was pared by 2 bases and J by 4 bases, with 11 bases of the junction left unmatched. CDR3 length: 19 residues. Germline values: CDR1 LGHNA, CDR2 YNFKEQ. Worth noting for this clone: Its antigen is still unknown.

Sequences were obtained from PBMCs. This receptor was obtained from a middle-aged man in good health and CMV-seropositive. The V and J genes are TRBV4-2 and TRBJ2-5; 15 bases match TRBD2. The CDR3 sequence is CASSQSRPGLAGGSETQYF. CDR3 DNA sequence: TGTGCCAGCAGCCAAAGCAGACCGGGACTAGCGGGAGGTTCAGAGACCCAGTACTTC.